The sequence of this T cell receptor beta chain was determined in a study of ipilimumab plus nivolumab after autologous stem cell transplantation. CDR3 length: 13 residues. The V gene's germline CDR1 is MNHEY and CDR2 SVGAGI. Trimming removed 8 bases from V and 2 bases from J, with 10 bases in between. As concerns this clone: Within the sample, other DNA sequences also encode this same CDR3.

Sequencing used immunoSEQ multiplex PCR; TCRdb keeps in-frame clones, though not all of them. Seen here are about 24,000 clones, approximately 86% observed once, and the top ten hold roughly 5%. The material was PBMCs, obtained in a trial of ipilimumab plus nivolumab as post-transplant consolidation. This clonotype was sampled from a male donor with diffuse large B-cell lymphoma. V and J are TRBV6-5 and TRBJ1-3; D might be TRBD1 (5 bases). CDR3: CASRRGAGNTIYF. DNA of the CDR3: TGTGCCAGCCGCCGAGGGGCTGGAAACACCATATATTTT.